A single sample is the source of the 22 T cell receptor beta chains below, sequenced in a study of T-cell reconstitution after alpha-beta-depleted transplantation in children. Unique molecular identifiers were used in preparing the TCRbeta library. A single record per CDR3 protein comes from TCRdb applying MiXCR to the PCR reads. The sample includes about 350,000 distinct CDR3 sequences, around 16% seen only once; the top ten take approximately 44%. This specimen was PBMCs, mostly from graft donor cells, taken 360 days after TCRalphabeta/CD19-depleted stem cell transplant. All receptors come from a male patient aged 2 to 10 who had a stem cell transplant for acute lymphoblastic leukemia, so the T cells may come from the graft donor.

In its sample, this clonotype was seen a few times. As DNA, the CDR3 is TGTGCCAGCAGTTCCCTAGGAGCGAACACCGGGGAGCTGTTTTTT. It specifies CASSSLGANTGELFF. The chain links TRBV6-4 to TRBJ2-2; D not certain. From germline, CDR1 is MRHNA and CDR2 SNTAGT. The V end lost 5 bases, the J end lost 0 bases, and 10 bases lay between the germline ends. The CDR3 loop spans 15 amino acids.

The rearrangement uses TRBV5-5 and TRBJ2-3; 8 nucleotides agree with TRBD1. Losses at the gene ends were 3 bases for V and 9 bases for J; bases not matched to a gene: 12. From germline, CDR1 is SGHKS and CDR2 YYEKEE (reference sequence). The CDR3 is made up of 15 amino acids. The CDR3 DNA reads as TGTGCCAGCAGCTCTGGACAGGGAATACATCGCACGCAGTATTTT. This gives the protein CASSSGQGIHRTQYF. The variable domain in full, completed from reference TRBV5-5 and TRBJ2-3, reads DAGVTQSPTHLIKTRGQQVTLRCSPISGHKSVSWYQQVLGQGPQFIFQYYEKEERGRGNFPDRFSARQFPNYSSELNVNALLLGDSALYLCASSSGQGIHRTQYFGPGTRLTVL.

V usage is TRBV20-1 and J usage is TRBJ2-1, with D uncertain. Trimming removed 5 bases from V and 2 bases from J, with 10 bases in between. In germline, CDR1 is DFQATT, CDR2 SNEGSKA (reference sequence). There are 13 residues in the CDR3. As DNA, the CDR3 is TGCAGTGCTTCTCCGTACGCCTACAATGAGCAGTTCTTC. As protein: CSASPYAYNEQFF.

This clonotype was recorded a few times. The V call is TRBV4-1, the J call TRBJ2-7; a weak D match, TRBD2 (6 bases). From germline, CDR1 is MGHRA and CDR2 YSYEKL. This CDR3 has 17 residues. Trimming left V 1 base short and J 7 bases short, with 23 bases between. This CDR3 reads CASSQGQGDSTRIEQYF. The CDR3 DNA follows: TGCGCCAGCAGCCAAGGACAAGGGGACTCCACCCGTATAGAGCAGTACTTC.

This clonotype was observed a handful of times. The gene calls are TRBV20-1 and TRBJ2-7, with D perhaps TRBD2 (5 bases). Germline-derived CDR1 and CDR2 are DFQATT and SNEGSKA (reference sequence). Trimming removed 2 bases at V and 3 bases at J, with 26 bases between. This CDR3 is built from 18 residues. CDR3 amino acids: CSARPGPPQLVWNYEQYF. The DNA for the CDR3 is TGCAGTGCTAGACCTGGACCGCCGCAACTAGTTTGGAACTACGAGCAGTACTTC.

This clonotype has just a few counts. V and J are TRBV12-3 or TRBV12-4 and TRBJ2-1; 7 bases map to TRBD1. V lost 2 bases and J lost 7; bases outside the gene matches: 17. The CDR3 is 18 residues long. The CDR3 spells CASSLNARAGGFGNEQFF. Written as DNA, the CDR3 is TGTGCCAGCAGTTTAAACGCTCGGGCAGGGGGTTTTGGGAATGAGCAGTTCTTC.

The chain is built from TRBV19 and TRBJ2-2; 7 nucleotides agree with TRBD1. Germline V gene lookup returns CDR1 LNHDA and CDR2 SQIVND (reference sequence). The CDR3 extends over 13 amino acids. Trimming cost V 5 bases and J 6 bases; bases outside gene matches: 3. CDR3: CASSADRAGELFF. CDR3 nucleotide sequence: TGTGCCAGTAGTGCCGACAGGGCCGGGGAGCTGTTTTTT.

There are many counts of this clonotype. This chain links TRBV3-1 with TRBJ2-1, with 10 bases that match TRBD2. Losses at the gene ends were 0 bases for V and 13 bases for J; bases not matched to a gene: 9. Germline loops: CDR1 LGHDT, CDR2 YNNKEL (reference sequence). There are 15 residues in the CDR3. This chain's CDR3 is CASSQDVASGRNQFF. CDR3 DNA sequence: TGTGCCAGCAGCCAAGATGTCGCTAGCGGGAGAAACCAGTTCTTC.

CDR3 DNA: TGTGCCAGCAGTTACAGGCAGGGGCCCCGGGGCGAGCAGTACTTC. Its protein is CASSYRQGPRGEQYF. V is TRBV6-5 and J is TRBJ2-7, with TRBD1 as a possible D gene (6 bases). V was cut by 2 bases and J by 6 bases, with 17 bases left in between. CDR3 size: 15 residues. Germline V gene sequence: CDR1 MNHEY, CDR2 SVGAGI.

This sequence joins TRBV6-2 or TRBV6-3 and TRBJ1-1; D call uncertain. The CDR3 contains 16 residues. Germline V gives CDR1 MNHEY, CDR2 SVGEGT. The V end was cut by 3 bases, the J end by 0 bases, with 14 bases between. In nucleotides, the CDR3 is TGTGCCAGCAGTTATCCCCCCGGACGGATGAACACTGAAGCTTTCTTT. Translating it yields CASSYPPGRMNTEAFF.

There are a few counts of this clonotype. The V and J genes are TRBV20-1 and TRBJ2-1, with TRBD1 matching over 12 bases. CDR3 length: 20 residues. The V segment lost 3 bases and the J segment 2 bases; nucleotides outside the gene matches: 17. Germline CDR1 and CDR2: DFQATT and SNEGSKA (reference sequence). CDR3 region: CSARGTGGEGGTNTYNEQFF. The CDR3 nucleotides are TGCAGTGCTAGGGGGACAGGGGGCGAGGGCGGGACTAATACCTACAATGAGCAGTTCTTC.

This clonotype has just a few counts. The V gene is TRBV25-1, the J gene TRBJ2-7, with TRBD2 matching over 10 bases. Trimming at V came to 8 bases and at J to 6 bases, leaving 13 bases not matched to a gene. Germline V gives CDR1 MGHDK, CDR2 SYGVNS. This CDR3 has 15 amino acids. The CDR3 DNA sequence: TGTGCCAGCCCACTACCCTCTAGCGGGAGTCCCGAGCAGTACTTC. Its protein is CASPLPSSGSPEQYF.

The chain employs TRBV20-1 and TRBJ2-2, with a weak D call TRBD2 (6 bases). Germline V lookup: CDR1 DFQATT, CDR2 SNEGSKA (reference sequence). V lost 1 base and J lost 5, with 11 bases in between. CDR3 length equals 14 residues. The CDR3 coding sequence is TGCAGTGCTAGAGGAACTAGCCATACCGGGGAGCTGTTTTTT. It encodes CSARGTSHTGELFF.

The table lists this clonotype with a few counts. The rearrangement joins TRBV12-3 or TRBV12-4 to TRBJ2-6; 7 bases align to TRBD1. This CDR3 is built from 17 residues. The V segment lost 6 bases and the J segment 2 bases; nucleotides outside the gene matches: 10. In DNA, the CDR3 is TGTGCCAGCAGGTCAGAGATGAGGGGGCCTGGGGCCAACGTCCTGACTTTC. Protein: CASRSEMRGPGANVLTF.

The chain joins TRBV5-1 to TRBJ2-1; D gene uncertain. Germline lookup yields CDR1 SGHRS and CDR2 YFSETQ. This CDR3 comprises 14 residues. Trimming took 3 bases from V and 7 from J, leaving 14 bases between them. The CDR3 DNA reads as TGCGCCAGCAGCTCCTTTGACTCTCCGAATGAGCAGTTCTTC. It is translated as CASSSFDSPNEQFF.

The table lists this clonotype with a few counts. The gene calls are TRBV7-9 and TRBJ2-7; D is unclear. The CDR3 sequence is 12 residues long. CDR1 and CDR2 from the germline V gene are SEHNR and FQNEAQ (reference sequence). V lost 1 base, J lost 2 bases, and 3 bases lay in between. CDR3 residues: CASSLVAYEQYF. For the CDR3, the DNA is TGTGCCAGCAGCTTAGTAGCCTACGAGCAGTACTTC.

This clonotype was recorded a few times. The rearrangement joins TRBV28 to TRBJ2-3; D not resolved. This CDR3 is 15 amino acids long. The germline V gene encodes CDR1 MDHEN and CDR2 SYDVKM. The ends were cut back, 6 bases at V and 6 bases at J, with 19 bases in the middle. DNA of the CDR3: TGTGCCAGCAGCACCCCGGGTGTCCTGGGGGATACGCAGTATTTT. This translates into CASSTPGVLGDTQYF.

The J gene is TRBJ2-7, the V gene TRBV11-2; D not certain. The CDR3 is 15 residues long. Trimming took 2 bases from V and 2 from J, leaving 13 bases between them. Germline V gene sequence: CDR1 SGHAT, CDR2 FQNNGV. The CDR3 loop is CASSLMQSPTYEQYF. The CDR3, as DNA: TGTGCCAGCAGCTTAATGCAGAGTCCGACCTACGAGCAGTACTTC.

This chain connects TRBV10-3 to TRBJ1-2; the D is unclear. V was clipped by 5 bases and J by 4 bases, with 11 bases between them. The CDR3 extends over 13 amino acids. Germline V gives CDR1 ENHRY, CDR2 SYGVKD. For the CDR3, the DNA is TGTGCCATCAGTAGGGCCTCGACCTATGGCTACACCTTC. Its translation is CAISRASTYGYTF.

This sequence joins TRBV28 and TRBJ2-1; 9 bases are shared with TRBD2. The J segment lost 3 bases and the V segment lost 2 bases, leaving 11 bases of the junction unmatched. The CDR3 consists of 18 residues. Germline loops: CDR1 MDHEN, CDR2 SYDVKM. DNA for the CDR3: TGTGCCAGCAGTTTAGCGGGAGGGCCCTTATTAAGCTACAATGAGCAGTTCTTC. It encodes CASSLAGGPLLSYNEQFF.

The genes are TRBV6-5 and TRBJ2-5; TRBD1 agrees at 9 bases. This CDR3 spans 16 amino acids. The V segment lost 2 bases and the J segment 5 bases; nucleotides outside the gene matches: 9. Germline CDR1 is MNHEY and CDR2 is SVGAGI. CDR3 in amino acids: CASSYTLTGGPETQYF. CDR3 bases: TGTGCCAGCAGTTACACCCTAACAGGGGGCCCTGAGACCCAGTACTTC.

The chain links TRBV7-8 to TRBJ2-2; 9 positions match TRBD2. J was trimmed by 3 bases and V by 3 bases; bases with no gene match: 8. The CDR3 is made up of 17 amino acids. Germline V gene lookup returns CDR1 SGHVS and CDR2 FQNEAQ. The CDR3 here is CASSLGGRAVYTGELFF. The CDR3 region has the DNA TGTGCCAGCAGCTTGGGCGGGAGGGCCGTTTACACCGGGGAGCTGTTTTTT.